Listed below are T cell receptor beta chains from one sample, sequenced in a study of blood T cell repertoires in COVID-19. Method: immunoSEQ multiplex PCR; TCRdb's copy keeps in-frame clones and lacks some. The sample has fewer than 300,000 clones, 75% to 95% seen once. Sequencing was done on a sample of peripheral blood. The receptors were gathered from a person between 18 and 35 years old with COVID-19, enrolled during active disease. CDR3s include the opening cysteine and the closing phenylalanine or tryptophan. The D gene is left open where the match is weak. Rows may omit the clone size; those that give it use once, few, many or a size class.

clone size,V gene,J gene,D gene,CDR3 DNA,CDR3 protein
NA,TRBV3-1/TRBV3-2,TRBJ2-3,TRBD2,TGTGCCAGCAGGGGGACTAGCGGGTACAGCACAGATACGCAGTATTTT,CASRGTSGYSTDTQYF
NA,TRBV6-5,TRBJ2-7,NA,TGTGCCAGCAGCCGAGACGGGGGGCCCTACGAGCAGTACTTC,CASSRDGGPYEQYF
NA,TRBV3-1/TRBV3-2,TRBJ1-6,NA,TGTGCCAGCAGCCTCCTACCCCCCAGGGGAACAGATTCACCCCTCCACTTT,CASSLLPPRGTDSPLHF
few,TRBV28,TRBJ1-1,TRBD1,TGTGCCAGCAGTGCCCCCGGGACAGGGGATGGCGAAGCTTTCTTT,CASSAPGTGDGEAFF
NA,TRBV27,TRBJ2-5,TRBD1,TGTGCCAGCAGTGTGGACAGGGTCGAGACCCAGTACTTC,CASSVDRVETQYF
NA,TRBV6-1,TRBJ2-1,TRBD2,TGTGCCAGCAGTGAAACGGCGGGAGGGCCTCCTGATGAGCAGTTCTTC,CASSETAGGPPDEQFF
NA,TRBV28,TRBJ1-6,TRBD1,TGTGCCAGCAGTCCCCGGGGGCAGGGGGATTATAATTCACCCCTCCACTTT,CASSPRGQGDYNSPLHF
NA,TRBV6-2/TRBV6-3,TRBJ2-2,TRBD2,TGTGCCAGCAGTTCGGGACTATTTACCAGGGTCCGCTTCGGGGAGCTGTTTTTT,CASSSGLFTRVRFGELFF
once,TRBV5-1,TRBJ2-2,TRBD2,TGCGCCAGCAGCTGGGGTCTAGCGGAGAACACCGGGGAGCTGTTTTTT,CASSWGLAENTGELFF
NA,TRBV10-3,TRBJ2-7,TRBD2,TGTGCCACCGCCCGTCCAGGACTAGCGGGAGGGGAGCAGTACTTC,CATARPGLAGGEQYF
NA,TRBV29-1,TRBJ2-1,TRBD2,TGCAGCGGTCGACTAGCGGGATACACTGAGCAGTTCTTC,CSGRLAGYTEQFF
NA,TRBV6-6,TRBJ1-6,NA,TGTGCCAGCAGTCGGGTCTCCGGGAGCTCCTATAATTCACCCCTCCACTTT,CASSRVSGSSYNSPLHF
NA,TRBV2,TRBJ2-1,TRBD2,TGTGCCAGCAGTGCTAGAGCGGGGCGCGGTGAGCAGTTCTTC,CASSARAGRGEQFF
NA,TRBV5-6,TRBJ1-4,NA,TGTGCCAGCAGCTCACTGACAGACTTCAATGAAAAACTGTTTTTT,CASSSLTDFNEKLFF
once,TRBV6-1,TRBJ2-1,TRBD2,TGTGCCAGCAGTGTAACCGCTGGCTCAGCGGGAGGCTACAATGAGCAGTTCTTC,CASSVTAGSAGGYNEQFF
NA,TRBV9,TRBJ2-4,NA,TGTGCCAGCAGCGTCACACATGACGGGATTTCCAAAAACATTCAGTACTTC,CASSVTHDGISKNIQYF
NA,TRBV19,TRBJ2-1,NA,TGTGCCAGTAGTTTAACGACAGTAACCCAATACAATGAGCAGTTCTTC,CASSLTTVTQYNEQFF
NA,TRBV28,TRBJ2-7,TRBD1,TGTGCCAGCAGTTTATCACAGGGGGCATGGGTCCACGAGCAGTACTTC,CASSLSQGAWVHEQYF
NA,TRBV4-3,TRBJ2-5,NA,TGCGCCAGCAGCCAAGATCTTAGCAACCAAGAGACCCAGTACTTC,CASSQDLSNQETQYF
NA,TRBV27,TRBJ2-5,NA,TGTGCCAGCAGTTCCCCCCGGACTAGTGGAAGGGGGGCCCAGTACTTC,CASSSPRTSGRGAQYF
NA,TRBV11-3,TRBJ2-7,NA,TGTGCCAGCAGCTTAGACTCTTCCTACGAGCAGTACTTC,CASSLDSSYEQYF
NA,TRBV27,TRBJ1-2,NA,TGTGCCAGCAGTTTATCAGGGGGGGGCGGGTTGTACTATGGCTACACCTTC,CASSLSGGGGLYYGYTF
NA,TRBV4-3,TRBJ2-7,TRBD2,TGCGCCAGCAGCCAAGCAGCTAGCGGGAACTCCTACGAGCAGTACTTC,CASSQAASGNSYEQYF
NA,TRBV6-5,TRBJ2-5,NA,TGTGCCAGCAGCCCCTATGAGGAAGAAGAGACCCAGTACTTC,CASSPYEEEETQYF
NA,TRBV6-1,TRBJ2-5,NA,TGTGCCAGCAGTGAAGCGCTTCGAGGGCCCGGGCAAGAGACCCAGTACTTC,CASSEALRGPGQETQYF
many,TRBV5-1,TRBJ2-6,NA,TGCGCCAGCAGCCGTTCACAGGGAGCCTCTGGGGCCAACGTCCTGACTTTC,CASSRSQGASGANVLTF
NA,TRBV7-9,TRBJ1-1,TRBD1,TGTGCCAGCAGCGGACAGGCGAACACTGAAGCTTTCTTT,CASSGQANTEAFF
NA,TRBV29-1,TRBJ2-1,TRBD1,TGCAGCGGGGGGACAGGGAACAGGAGTTGGTCGCAGTTCTTC,CSGGTGNRSWSQFF
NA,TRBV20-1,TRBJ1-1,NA,TGCAGTGCCGCGGGGTCTACTGAAGCTTTCTTT,CSAAGSTEAFF
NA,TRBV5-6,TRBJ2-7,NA,TGTGCCAGCAGCCAGGTAGGGGTCGAGCAGTACTTC,CASSQVGVEQYF
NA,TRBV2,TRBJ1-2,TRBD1,TGTGCCAGCAGTGAAGCGCGGGGACAGGGGCATGGCTACACCTTC,CASSEARGQGHGYTF
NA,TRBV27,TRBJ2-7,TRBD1,TGTGCCAGCAGTTTCAAGACAGGGGGCTACGAGCAGTACTTC,CASSFKTGGYEQYF
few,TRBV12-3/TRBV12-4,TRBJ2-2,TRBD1,TGTGCCAGCAGCCCGGGACAGCGAGGGGAGCTGTTTTTT,CASSPGQRGELFF
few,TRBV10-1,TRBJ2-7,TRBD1,TGCGCCAGCAGTGAAAAGGGGACAGGGGACGAGCAGTACTTC,CASSEKGTGDEQYF